Described below is a single TCR beta chain sequence and its context. Sequenced by immunoSEQ multiplex PCR; TCRdb stores in-frame clones only, minus some. The top ten clones hold under 3.5% of a sample with about 14,000 clones, about 76% of them seen once. This sample's time point: after neoadjuvant nivolumab, at surgical resection. This sample was taken from a study of neoadjuvant anti-PD-1 for oral cavity cancer. Study as a whole: Around day 43, patients without progression received a fourth nivolumab dose before surgery.

The V and J ends lost 2 bases and 8 bases respectively, with 16 bases between them. The CDR3 runs 15 residues. The germline CDR1 and CDR2 sequences are SGHVS and FNYEAQ. This clonotype was obtained from a person aged 35-79 years with oral cavity squamous cell carcinoma. The V gene is TRBV7-6, the J gene TRBJ2-1, with D possibly TRBD2 on 7 matching bases. The sample here was PBMCs, taken after nivolumab (anti-PD-1) treatment. The DNA of the CDR3 is TGTGCCAGCAGCTTAACCCCAATAGGGGGGGATGAGCAGTTCTTC. Translation gives CASSLTPIGGDEQFF.